This T cell receptor (beta chain) stems from a study of T cell changes during pregnancy in multiple sclerosis. Measured with immunoSEQ multiplex PCR; TCRdb has only the in-frame clones, and not every one. The table lists about 40,000 clones, approximately 94% of them singletons. The CDR3 consists of 18 residues. Germline loops: CDR1 SGHRS, CDR2 YFSETQ. V was clipped by 0 bases and J by 5 bases; unmatched bases: 13. The clonotype originates from a female donor with multiple sclerosis, enrolled in a pregnancy study. Sample: peripheral blood, taken in the third trimester of pregnancy. The V gene is TRBV5-1, the J gene TRBJ2-1; 8 nucleotides match TRBD2. CDR3 sequence (DNA): TGCGCCAGCAGCTTGGCCAAGTTCGGTACTAGCGGAGACAATGAGCAGTTCTTC. It specifies CASSLAKFGTSGDNEQFF.